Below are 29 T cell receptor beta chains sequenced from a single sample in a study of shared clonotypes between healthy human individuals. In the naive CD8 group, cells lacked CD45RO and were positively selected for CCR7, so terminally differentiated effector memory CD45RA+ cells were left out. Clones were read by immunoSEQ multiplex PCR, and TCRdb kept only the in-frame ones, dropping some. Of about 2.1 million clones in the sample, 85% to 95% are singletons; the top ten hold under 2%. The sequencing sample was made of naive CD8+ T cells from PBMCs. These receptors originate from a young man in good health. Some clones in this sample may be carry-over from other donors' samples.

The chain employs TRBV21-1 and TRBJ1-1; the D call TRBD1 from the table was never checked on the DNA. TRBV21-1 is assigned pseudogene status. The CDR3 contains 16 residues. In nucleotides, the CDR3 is TGTGCCAGCAGCAATCACAGGGGGCAGAGGACGACTGAAGCTTTCTTT. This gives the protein CASSNHRGQRTTEAFF.

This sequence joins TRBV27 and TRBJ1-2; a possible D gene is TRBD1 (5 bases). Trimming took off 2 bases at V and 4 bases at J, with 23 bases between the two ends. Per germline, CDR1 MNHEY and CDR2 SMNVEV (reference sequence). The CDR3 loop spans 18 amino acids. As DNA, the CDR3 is TGTGCCAGCAGTTTAAACGGCCCTCAGGGTAGAGGGCTCTATGGCTACACCTTC. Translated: CASSLNGPQGRGLYGYTF.

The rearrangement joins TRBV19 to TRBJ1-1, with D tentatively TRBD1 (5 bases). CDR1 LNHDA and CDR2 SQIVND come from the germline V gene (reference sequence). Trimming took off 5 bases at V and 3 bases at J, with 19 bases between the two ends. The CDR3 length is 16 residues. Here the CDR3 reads CASSLHPQGIDTEAFF. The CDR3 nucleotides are TGTGCCAGTAGTCTGCACCCTCAGGGCATAGACACTGAAGCTTTCTTT.

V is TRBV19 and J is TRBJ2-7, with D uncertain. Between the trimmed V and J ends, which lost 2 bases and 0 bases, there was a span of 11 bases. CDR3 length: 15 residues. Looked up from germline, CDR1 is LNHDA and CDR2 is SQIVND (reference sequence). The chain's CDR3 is CASSIRQANSYEQYF. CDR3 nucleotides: TGTGCCAGTAGTATAAGGCAGGCCAACTCCTACGAGCAGTACTTC.

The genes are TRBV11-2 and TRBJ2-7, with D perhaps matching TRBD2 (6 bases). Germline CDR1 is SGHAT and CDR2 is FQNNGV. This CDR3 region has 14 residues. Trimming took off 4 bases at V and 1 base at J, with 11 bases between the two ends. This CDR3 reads CASSSGGQSYEQYF. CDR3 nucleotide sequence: TGTGCCAGCAGCTCAGGAGGGCAGTCCTACGAGCAGTACTTC.

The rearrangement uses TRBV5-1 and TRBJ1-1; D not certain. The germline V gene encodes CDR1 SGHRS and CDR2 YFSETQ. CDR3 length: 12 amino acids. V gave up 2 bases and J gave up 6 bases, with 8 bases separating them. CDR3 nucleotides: TGCGCCAGCAGCTTCCCAGGCCCTGAAGCTTTCTTT. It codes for CASSFPGPEAFF.

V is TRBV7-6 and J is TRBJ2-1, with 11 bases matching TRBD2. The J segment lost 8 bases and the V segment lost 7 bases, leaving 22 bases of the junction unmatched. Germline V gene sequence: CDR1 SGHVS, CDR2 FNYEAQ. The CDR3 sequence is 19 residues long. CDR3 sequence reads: CASTSGLSETSGKSDEQFF. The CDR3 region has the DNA TGTGCCAGCACCTCTGGTCTTTCCGAGACTAGCGGGAAGTCGGATGAGCAGTTCTTC.

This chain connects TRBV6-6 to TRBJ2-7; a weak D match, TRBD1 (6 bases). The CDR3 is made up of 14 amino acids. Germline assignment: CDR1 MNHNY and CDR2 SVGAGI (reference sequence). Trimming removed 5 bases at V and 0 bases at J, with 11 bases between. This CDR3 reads CASSPLDSSYEQYF. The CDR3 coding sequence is TGTGCCAGCAGTCCCTTGGACAGCTCCTACGAGCAGTACTTC.

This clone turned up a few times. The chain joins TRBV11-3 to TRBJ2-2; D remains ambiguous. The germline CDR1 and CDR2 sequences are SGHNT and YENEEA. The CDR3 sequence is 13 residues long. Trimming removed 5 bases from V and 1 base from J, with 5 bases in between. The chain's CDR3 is CASSPRNTGELFF. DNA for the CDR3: TGTGCCAGCAGCCCGCGGAACACCGGGGAGCTGTTTTTT.

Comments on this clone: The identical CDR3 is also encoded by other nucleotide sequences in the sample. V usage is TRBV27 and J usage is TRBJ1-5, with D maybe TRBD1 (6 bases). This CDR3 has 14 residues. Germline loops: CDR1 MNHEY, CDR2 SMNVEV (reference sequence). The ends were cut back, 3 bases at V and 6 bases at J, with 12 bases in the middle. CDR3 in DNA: TGTGCCAGCAGTTTGGGGGTAGGGGGTCAGCCCCAGCATTTT. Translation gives CASSLGVGGQPQHF.

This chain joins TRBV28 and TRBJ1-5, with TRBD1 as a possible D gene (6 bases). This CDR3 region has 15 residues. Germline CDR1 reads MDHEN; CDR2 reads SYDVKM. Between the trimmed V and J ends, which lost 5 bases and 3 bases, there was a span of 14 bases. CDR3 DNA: TGTGCCAGCAGTGTAGAGGACAGACACAATCAGCCCCAGCATTTT. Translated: CASSVEDRHNQPQHF.

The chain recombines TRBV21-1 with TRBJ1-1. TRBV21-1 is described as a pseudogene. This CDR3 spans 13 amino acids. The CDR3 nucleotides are TGTGCCAGCAGCTTTCAGGGAGGGCCTGAAGCTTTCTTT. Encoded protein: CASSFQGGPEAFF.

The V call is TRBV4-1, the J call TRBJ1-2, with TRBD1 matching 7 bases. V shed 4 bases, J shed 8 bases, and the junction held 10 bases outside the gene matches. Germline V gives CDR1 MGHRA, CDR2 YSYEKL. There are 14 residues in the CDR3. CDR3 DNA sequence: TGCGCCAGCAGCCCGATAACATCGACAGGGGGCTACACCTTC. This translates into CASSPITSTGGYTF.

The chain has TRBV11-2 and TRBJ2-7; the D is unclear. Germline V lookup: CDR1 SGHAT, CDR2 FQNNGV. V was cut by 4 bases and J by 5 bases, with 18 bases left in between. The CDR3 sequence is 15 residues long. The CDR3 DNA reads TGTGCCAGCAGCTATGACGCCCGGCCGGCCGACGAGCAGTACTTC. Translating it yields CASSYDARPADEQYF.

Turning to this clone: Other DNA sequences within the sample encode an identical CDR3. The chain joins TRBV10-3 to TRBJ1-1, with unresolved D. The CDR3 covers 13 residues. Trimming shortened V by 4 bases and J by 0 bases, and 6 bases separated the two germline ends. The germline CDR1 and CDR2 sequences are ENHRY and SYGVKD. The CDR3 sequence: CAISGVLNTEAFF. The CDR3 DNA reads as TGTGCCATCAGTGGGGTCTTGAACACTGAAGCTTTCTTT.

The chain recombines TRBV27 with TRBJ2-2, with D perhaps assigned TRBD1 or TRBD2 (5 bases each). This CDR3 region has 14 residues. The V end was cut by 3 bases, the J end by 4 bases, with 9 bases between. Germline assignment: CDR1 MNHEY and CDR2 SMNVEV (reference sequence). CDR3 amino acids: CASSFQGATGELFF. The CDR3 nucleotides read TGTGCCAGCAGTTTCCAGGGAGCCACCGGGGAGCTGTTTTTT.

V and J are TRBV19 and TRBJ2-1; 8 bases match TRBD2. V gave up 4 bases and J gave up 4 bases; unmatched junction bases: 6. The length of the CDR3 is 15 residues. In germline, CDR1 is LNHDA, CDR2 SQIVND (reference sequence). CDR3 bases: TGTGCCAGTAGTAATTCGGTAGCGGGGTACAATGAGCAGTTCTTC. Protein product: CASSNSVAGYNEQFF.

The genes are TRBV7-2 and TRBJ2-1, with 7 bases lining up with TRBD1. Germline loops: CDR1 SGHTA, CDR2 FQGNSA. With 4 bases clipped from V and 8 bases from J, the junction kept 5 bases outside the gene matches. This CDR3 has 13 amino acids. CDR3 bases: TGTGCCAGCAGCTCACAGGGGAGTGATGAGCAGTTCTTC. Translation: CASSSQGSDEQFF.

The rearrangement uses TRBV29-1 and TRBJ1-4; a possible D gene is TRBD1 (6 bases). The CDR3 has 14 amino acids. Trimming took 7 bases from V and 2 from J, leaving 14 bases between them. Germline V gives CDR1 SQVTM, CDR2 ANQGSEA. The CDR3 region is CSAKGGPTNEKLFF. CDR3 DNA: TGCAGCGCGAAAGGGGGGCCCACTAATGAAAAACTGTTTTTT.

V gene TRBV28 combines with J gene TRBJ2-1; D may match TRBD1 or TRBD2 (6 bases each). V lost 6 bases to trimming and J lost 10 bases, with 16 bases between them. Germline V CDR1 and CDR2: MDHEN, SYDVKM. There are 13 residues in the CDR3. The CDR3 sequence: CASSPGGLGEQFF. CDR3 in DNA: TGTGCCAGCAGCCCCGGGGGCCTGGGGGAGCAGTTCTTC.

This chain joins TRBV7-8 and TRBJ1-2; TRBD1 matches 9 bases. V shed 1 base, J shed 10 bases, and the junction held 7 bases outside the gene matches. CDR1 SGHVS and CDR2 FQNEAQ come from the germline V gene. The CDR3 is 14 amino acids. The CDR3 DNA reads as TGTGCCAGCAGCTTAGGCCAACAGGGGGCTCACTACACCTTC. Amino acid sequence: CASSLGQQGAHYTF.

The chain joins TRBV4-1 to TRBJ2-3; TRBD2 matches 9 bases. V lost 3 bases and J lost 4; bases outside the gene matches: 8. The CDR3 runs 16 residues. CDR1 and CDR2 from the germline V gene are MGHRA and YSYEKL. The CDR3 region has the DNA TGCGCCAGCAGCCAGGACCGACTAGCGGTGGCAGATACGCAGTATTTT. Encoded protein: CASSQDRLAVADTQYF.

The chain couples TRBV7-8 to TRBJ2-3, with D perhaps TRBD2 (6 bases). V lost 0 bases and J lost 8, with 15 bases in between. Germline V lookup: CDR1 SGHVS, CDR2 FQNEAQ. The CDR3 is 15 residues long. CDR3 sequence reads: CASSLATEGPGTQYF. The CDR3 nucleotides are TGTGCCAGCAGCTTAGCCACGGAGGGGCCCGGTACGCAGTATTTT.

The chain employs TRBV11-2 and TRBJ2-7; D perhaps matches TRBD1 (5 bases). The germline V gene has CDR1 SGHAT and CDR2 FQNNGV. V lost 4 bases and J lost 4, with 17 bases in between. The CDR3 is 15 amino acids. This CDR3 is CASSSLDTLPYEQYF. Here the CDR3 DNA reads TGTGCCAGCAGCTCCTTGGACACCTTACCTTACGAGCAGTACTTC.

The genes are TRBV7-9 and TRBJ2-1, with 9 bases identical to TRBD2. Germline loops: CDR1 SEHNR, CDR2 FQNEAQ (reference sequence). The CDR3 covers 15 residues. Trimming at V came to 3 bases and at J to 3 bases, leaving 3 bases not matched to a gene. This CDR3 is CASSLFSGSYNEQFF. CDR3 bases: TGTGCCAGCAGCTTGTTTAGCGGGAGCTACAATGAGCAGTTCTTC.

CDR3 nucleotide sequence: TGTGCCAGCAGTTTACCAGGGGCTTCCTACAATGAGCAGTTCTTC. Protein product: CASSLPGASYNEQFF. The chain couples TRBV28 to TRBJ2-1; possible D gene TRBD1, 6 bases. The CDR3 covers 15 residues. V gave up 2 bases and J gave up 1 base, with 9 bases separating them. Germline CDR1 reads MDHEN; CDR2 reads SYDVKM.

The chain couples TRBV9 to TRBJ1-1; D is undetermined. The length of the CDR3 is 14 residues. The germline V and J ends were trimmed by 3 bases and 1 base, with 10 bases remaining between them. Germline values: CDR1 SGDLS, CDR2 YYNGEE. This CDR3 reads CASSAGSPNTEAFF. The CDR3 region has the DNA TGTGCCAGCAGCGCCGGGTCGCCGAACACTGAAGCTTTCTTT.

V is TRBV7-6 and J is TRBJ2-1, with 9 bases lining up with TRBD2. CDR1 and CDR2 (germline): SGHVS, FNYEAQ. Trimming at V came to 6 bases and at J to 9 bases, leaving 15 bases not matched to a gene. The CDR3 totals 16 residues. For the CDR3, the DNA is TGTGCCAGCAGGCCCCTCGGTGCGGGAGGGCCGCTTGAGCAGTTCTTC. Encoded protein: CASRPLGAGGPLEQFF.

This CDR3 reads CASSNRPRTSGAFYNEQFF. The CDR3 nucleotides are TGTGCCAGCAGTAACCGCCCCCGGACTAGCGGAGCCTTTTACAATGAGCAGTTCTTC. V usage is TRBV27 and J usage is TRBJ2-1; 10 bases align to TRBD2. Germline CDR1 and CDR2: MNHEY and SMNVEV (reference sequence). J was trimmed by 4 bases and V by 5 bases; bases with no gene match: 17. The CDR3 contains 19 residues.